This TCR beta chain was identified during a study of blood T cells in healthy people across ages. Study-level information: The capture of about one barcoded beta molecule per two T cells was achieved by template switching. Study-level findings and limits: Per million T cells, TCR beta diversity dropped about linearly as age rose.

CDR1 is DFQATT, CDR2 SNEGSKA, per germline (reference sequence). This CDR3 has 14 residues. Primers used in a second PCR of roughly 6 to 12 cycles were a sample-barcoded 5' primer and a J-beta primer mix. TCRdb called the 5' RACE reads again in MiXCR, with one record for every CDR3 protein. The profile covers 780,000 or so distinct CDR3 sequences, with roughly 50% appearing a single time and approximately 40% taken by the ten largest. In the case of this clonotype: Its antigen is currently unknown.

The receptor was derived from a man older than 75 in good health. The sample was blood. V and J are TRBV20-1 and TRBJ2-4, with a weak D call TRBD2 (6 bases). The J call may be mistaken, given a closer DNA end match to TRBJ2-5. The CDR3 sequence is CSARKEGHGETQYF. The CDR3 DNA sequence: TGCAGTGCTAGGAAGGAGGGCCACGGAGAGACCCAGTACTTC.